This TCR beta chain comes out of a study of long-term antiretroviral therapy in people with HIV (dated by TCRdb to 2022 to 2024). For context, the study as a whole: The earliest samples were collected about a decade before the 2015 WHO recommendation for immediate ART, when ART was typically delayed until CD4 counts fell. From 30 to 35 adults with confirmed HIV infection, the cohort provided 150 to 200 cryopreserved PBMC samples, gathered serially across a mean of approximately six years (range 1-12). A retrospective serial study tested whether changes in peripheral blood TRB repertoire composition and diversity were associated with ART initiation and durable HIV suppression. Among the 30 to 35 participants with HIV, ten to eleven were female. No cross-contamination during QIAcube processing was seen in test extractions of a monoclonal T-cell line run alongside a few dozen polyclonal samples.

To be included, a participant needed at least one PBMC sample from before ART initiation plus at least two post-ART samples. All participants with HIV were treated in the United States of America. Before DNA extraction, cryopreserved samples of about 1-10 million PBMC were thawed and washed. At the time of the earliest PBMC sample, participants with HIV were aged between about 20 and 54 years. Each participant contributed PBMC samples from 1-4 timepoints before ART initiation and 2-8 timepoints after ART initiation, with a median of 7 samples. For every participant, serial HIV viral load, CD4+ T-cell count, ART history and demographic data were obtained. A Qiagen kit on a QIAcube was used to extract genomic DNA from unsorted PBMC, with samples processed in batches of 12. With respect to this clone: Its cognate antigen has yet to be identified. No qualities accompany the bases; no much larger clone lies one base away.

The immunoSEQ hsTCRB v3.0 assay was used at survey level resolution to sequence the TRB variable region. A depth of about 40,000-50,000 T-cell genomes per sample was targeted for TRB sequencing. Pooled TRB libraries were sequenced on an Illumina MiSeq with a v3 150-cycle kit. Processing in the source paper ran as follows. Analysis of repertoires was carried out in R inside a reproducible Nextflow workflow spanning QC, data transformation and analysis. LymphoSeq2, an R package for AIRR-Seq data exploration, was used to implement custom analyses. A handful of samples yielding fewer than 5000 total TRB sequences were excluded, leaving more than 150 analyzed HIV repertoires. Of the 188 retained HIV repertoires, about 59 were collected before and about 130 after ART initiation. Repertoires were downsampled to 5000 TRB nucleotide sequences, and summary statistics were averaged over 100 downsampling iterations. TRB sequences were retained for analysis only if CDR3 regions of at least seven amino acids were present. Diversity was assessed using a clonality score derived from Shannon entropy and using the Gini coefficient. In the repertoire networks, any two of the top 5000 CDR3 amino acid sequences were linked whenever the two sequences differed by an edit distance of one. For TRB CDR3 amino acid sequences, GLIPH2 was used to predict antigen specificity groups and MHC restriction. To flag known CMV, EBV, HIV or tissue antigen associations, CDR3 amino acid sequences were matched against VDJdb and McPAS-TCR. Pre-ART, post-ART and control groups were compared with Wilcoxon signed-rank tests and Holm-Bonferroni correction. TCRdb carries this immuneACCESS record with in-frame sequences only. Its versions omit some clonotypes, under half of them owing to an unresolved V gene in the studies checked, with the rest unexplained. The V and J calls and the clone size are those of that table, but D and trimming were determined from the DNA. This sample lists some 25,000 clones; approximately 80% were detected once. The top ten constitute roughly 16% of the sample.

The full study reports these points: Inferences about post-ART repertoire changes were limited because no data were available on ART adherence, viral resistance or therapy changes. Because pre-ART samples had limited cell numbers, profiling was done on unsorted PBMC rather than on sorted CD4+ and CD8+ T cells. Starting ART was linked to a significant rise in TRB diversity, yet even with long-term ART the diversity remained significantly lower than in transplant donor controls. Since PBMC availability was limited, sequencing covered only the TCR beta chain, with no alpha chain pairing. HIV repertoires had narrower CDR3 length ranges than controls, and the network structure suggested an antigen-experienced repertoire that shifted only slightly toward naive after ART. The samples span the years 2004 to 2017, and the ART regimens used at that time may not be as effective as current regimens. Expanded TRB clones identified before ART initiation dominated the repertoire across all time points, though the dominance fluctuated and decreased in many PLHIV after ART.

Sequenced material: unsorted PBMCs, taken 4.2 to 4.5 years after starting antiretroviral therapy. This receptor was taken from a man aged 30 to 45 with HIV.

The nucleotides are TGCGCCAGCAGCTTGACCTCGACAGATTTGAATGAAAAACTGTTTTTT. This yields the protein CASSLTSTDLNEKLFF. The chain was built from TRBV5-1 and TRBJ1-4, with a tentative D gene TRBD1 over 5 matching bases. The germline V gene specifies SGHRS as CDR1 and YFSETQ as CDR2. At the junction V is shortened by 1 base and J by 5 bases, with 15 bases in between. The CDR3 contains 16 residues, cysteine and phenylalanine counted. Of the read, only the CDR3 DNA is kept; its 48 bases are in frame from base 1.